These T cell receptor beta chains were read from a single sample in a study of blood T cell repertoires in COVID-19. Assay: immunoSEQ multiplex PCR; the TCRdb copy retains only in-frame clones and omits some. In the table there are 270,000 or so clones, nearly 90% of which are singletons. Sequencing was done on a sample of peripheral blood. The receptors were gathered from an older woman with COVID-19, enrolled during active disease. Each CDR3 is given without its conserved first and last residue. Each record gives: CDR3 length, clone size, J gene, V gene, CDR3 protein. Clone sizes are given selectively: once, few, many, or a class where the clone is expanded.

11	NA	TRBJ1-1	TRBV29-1	SSRQGTATEAF
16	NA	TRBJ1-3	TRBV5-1	ASSVDRGWSSSGNTIY
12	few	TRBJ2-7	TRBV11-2	ASTPDRGRDAQY
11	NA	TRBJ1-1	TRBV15	ATSARTFTEAF
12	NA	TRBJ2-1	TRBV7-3	ASSPGGAGNEQF
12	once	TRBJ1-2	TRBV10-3	AISVQGSNYGYT
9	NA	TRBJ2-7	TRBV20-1	SPRQGNEQY
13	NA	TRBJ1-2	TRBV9	ASSKRTGEGGGYT
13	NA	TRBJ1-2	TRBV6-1	ASTLIAAMNYGYT
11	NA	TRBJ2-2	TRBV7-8	ASSPGPTGELF
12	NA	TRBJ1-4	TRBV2	ASRVTGRNEKLF
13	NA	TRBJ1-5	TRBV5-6	ASSFRTGYNQPQH
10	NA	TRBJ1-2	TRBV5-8	ASSRANYGYT
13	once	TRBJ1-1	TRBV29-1	SATERQGASTEAF
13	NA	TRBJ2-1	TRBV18	ASSPPSGGPREQF
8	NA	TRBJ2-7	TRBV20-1	SAVGNEQY
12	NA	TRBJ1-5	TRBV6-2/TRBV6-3	ASSYTGTGQPQH
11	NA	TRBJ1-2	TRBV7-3	ASSFESGYGYT
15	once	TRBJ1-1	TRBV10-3	AIMRDRGRDMDTEAF
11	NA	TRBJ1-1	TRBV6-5	ASRDRENTEAF
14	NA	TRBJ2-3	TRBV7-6	ASSLWGQGAGDTQY
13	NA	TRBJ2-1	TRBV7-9	ASSFVAGASNEQF
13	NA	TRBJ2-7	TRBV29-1	SVRGLAENTYEQY
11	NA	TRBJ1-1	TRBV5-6	ASSLHRGTEAF